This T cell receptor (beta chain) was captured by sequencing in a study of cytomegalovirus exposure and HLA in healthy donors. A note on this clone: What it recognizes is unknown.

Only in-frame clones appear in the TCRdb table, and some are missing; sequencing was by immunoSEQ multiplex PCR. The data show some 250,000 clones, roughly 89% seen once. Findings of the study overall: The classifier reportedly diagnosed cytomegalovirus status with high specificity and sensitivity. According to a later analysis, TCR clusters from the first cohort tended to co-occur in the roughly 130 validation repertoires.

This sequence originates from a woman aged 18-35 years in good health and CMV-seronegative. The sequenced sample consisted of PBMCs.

The CDR3 nucleotides read TGTGCCAGCAGTGAATACCTGCAGGGAAGCTCTGGAAACACCATATATTTT. This encodes CASSEYLQGSSGNTIYF. The rearrangement joins TRBV6-1 to TRBJ1-3, with TRBD1 as a possible D gene (5 bases). Trimming removed 2 bases at V and 0 bases at J, with 14 bases between. The CDR3 loop spans 17 amino acids. CDR1 MNHNS and CDR2 SASEGT come from the germline V gene.